This note documents a single TCR beta chain sequence. From germline, CDR1 is SGHNT and CDR2 YYREEE (reference sequence). This CDR3 contains 17 residues. The J segment lost 4 bases and the V segment lost 4 bases, leaving 11 bases of the junction unmatched. These data are taken from a study of blood T cell repertoires in COVID-19. The repertoire was sequenced with immunoSEQ multiplex PCR; TCRdb's copy has only in-frame clones and lacks some. The table records about 190,000 clones, 90% of them present only once. J is TRBJ2-6 and V is TRBV5-4, with 7 bases identical to TRBD1. Sequencing was done on a sample of peripheral blood. This TCR derives from a man in his forties or fifties with acute or convalescent COVID-19. The CDR3 DNA reads as TGTGCCAGCAGCCTTAGGACAGGTTACTTGGGGGCCAACGTCCTGACTTTC. Its translation is CASSLRTGYLGANVLTF.